The T cell receptor beta chain under discussion was sequenced for a study of regulatory dendritic cells for organ transplantation. Study-level findings and limits: Memory CD8+ clonal expansion seemed more limited with regulatory than mature dendritic cells. Of resting T cell subsets, memory CD8+ had the most alloreactive clonotypes. Memory T cells were less diverse than naive, with memory CD8+ most oligoclonal.

Some clones are missing from TCRdb's copy, which holds only in-frame ones; the method was immunoSEQ multiplex PCR. Among approximately 35,000 clones, around nine tenths were seen once, and the ten largest hold 0.055% to 0.08%. Regarding this clone: Its antigen is unidentified.

Naive CD45RA+ and memory CD45RO+ CD4+ or CD8+ T cells were FACS-sorted. The origin of this receptor is a human donor in good health. Sequencing was performed on naive CD4+ T cells from blood. This sample's subset: CD45RA+ naive T cells.

The CDR3 nucleotides read TGTGCCAGCAGCTTCCCCCTTGGGCAGGGTCAAACCGGGGAGCTGTTTTTT. This translates into CASSFPLGQGQTGELFF. The chain combines TRBV9 with TRBJ2-2; D might be TRBD1 (5 bases). The germline V and J ends were trimmed by 4 bases and 5 bases, with 21 bases remaining between them. This CDR3 has 17 residues. The germline V gene has CDR1 SGDLS and CDR2 YYNGEE.